Following are 27 T cell receptor beta chains from one sample sequenced in a study of OX40 agonist ivuxolimab in advanced cancers. Profiled with immunoSEQ multiplex PCR; TCRdb holds only in-frame clones, not every one. The sample lists fewer than 45,000 clones, approximately 80% occurring once. The material was CD4+ or CD8+ T cells sorted from blood, obtained in a trial of the OX40 agonist ivuxolimab. Receptor source: an adult with an advanced solid tumor such as melanoma, head and neck, liver or kidney cancer.

The J gene is TRBJ1-2, the V gene TRBV9; D is undetermined. V was cut by 0 bases and J by 2 bases, with 8 bases left in between. The CDR3 covers 14 residues. CDR1 SGDLS and CDR2 YYNGEE come from the germline V gene. The CDR3 sequence: CASSVDSGNYGYTF. In DNA, the CDR3 is TGTGCCAGCAGCGTAGACTCCGGCAACTATGGCTACACCTTC.

This rearrangement joins TRBV4-2 to TRBJ1-4; no definite D call. CDR1 and CDR2 (germline): LGHNA, YNFKEQ. This CDR3 contains 12 residues. The V end was cut by 5 bases, the J end by 7 bases, with 8 bases between. The CDR3 is CASSYRTEKLFF. The CDR3, as DNA: TGTGCCAGCAGCTACCGAACTGAAAAACTGTTTTTT.

This clone was found once. The chain has TRBV5-1 and TRBJ1-1, with D possibly matching TRBD1 (6 bases). V was trimmed by 0 bases and J by 4 bases, leaving 7 bases between them. Germline V gene sequence: CDR1 SGHRS, CDR2 YFSETQ. CDR3 length: 13 amino acids. The CDR3 DNA sequence: TGCGCCAGCAGCTTGGTCAGGGGCACTGAAGCTTTCTTT. Translation: CASSLVRGTEAFF.

The chain uses TRBV30 and TRBJ1-3; D gene uncertain. CDR1 is GTSNPN and CDR2 is SVGIG in the germline V gene (reference sequence). CDR3 size: 16 residues. The V gene lost 4 bases and the J gene lost 0 bases, with 16 bases spanning the gap. In DNA form, the CDR3 reads TGTGCCTGGATACCGGCATTGGACGGCTCTGGAAACACCATATATTTT. This encodes CAWIPALDGSGNTIYF.

The chain couples TRBV6-5 to TRBJ2-5; TRBD1 might be the D (6 bases). V dropped 2 bases and J dropped 5 bases, with 12 bases sitting between them. The CDR3 totals 14 residues. The germline gives CDR1 MNHEY, CDR2 SVGAGI. CDR3 bases: TGTGCCAGCAGTTACGGTCAGGGGATGGAGACCCAGTACTTC. Protein product: CASSYGQGMETQYF.

The chain couples TRBV25-1 to TRBJ2-5; 9 nucleotides match TRBD2. Trimming removed 8 bases from V and 3 bases from J; junction bases left unmatched: 4. Germline V gives CDR1 MGHDK, CDR2 SYGVNS. This CDR3 contains 13 residues. The CDR3 region has the DNA TGTGCCAGCGGGGCGGGAGGGAAAGAGACCCAGTACTTC. Amino acids: CASGAGGKETQYF.

This clone appeared a single time. The V call is TRBV7-9, the J call TRBJ2-3; D remains unclear. CDR3 length equals 14 residues. With 2 bases removed from V and 0 bases from J, the gap between germline ends came to 6 bases. Germline lookup yields CDR1 SEHNR and CDR2 FQNEAQ (reference sequence). CDR3 protein: CASSLTSSTDTQYF. In DNA form, the CDR3 reads TGTGCCAGCAGCTTAACAAGTAGCACAGATACGCAGTATTTT.

This sequence joins TRBV7-2 and TRBJ2-7, with 12 bases identical to TRBD2. V lost 5 bases and J lost 3; bases outside the gene matches: 8. Germline CDR1 is SGHTA and CDR2 is FQGNSA. The CDR3 is 16 amino acids. CDR3 amino acids: CASSPRLAGVSYEQYF. CDR3 sequence (DNA): TGTGCCAGCAGCCCGAGACTAGCGGGAGTGAGCTACGAGCAGTACTTC.

J is TRBJ1-2 and V is TRBV5-1; D is unresolved. Germline-derived CDR1 and CDR2 are SGHRS and YFSETQ. The CDR3 covers 13 residues. The germline V and J ends were trimmed by 3 bases and 1 base, with 7 bases remaining between them. CDR3 nucleotide sequence: TGCGCCAGCAGCTATGGAGGTAACTATGGCTACACCTTC. It translates to CASSYGGNYGYTF.

The V call is TRBV9, the J call TRBJ2-5, with TRBD2 matching over 9 bases. The CDR3 covers 15 residues. V gave up 3 bases and J gave up 5 bases; unmatched junction bases: 8. Germline V lookup: CDR1 SGDLS, CDR2 YYNGEE. CDR3 sequence: CASSGGRAWGETQYF. In nucleotides, the CDR3 is TGTGCCAGCAGCGGCGGGAGGGCCTGGGGTGAGACCCAGTACTTC.

The gene calls are TRBV18 and TRBJ2-5; D remains ambiguous. From germline, CDR1 is KGHSH and CDR2 LQKENI. Trimming removed 3 bases at V and 4 bases at J, with 9 bases between. The CDR3 has 13 amino acids. CDR3 residues: CASSPRYGETQYF. CDR3 sequence (DNA): TGTGCCAGCTCACCGAGGTACGGAGAGACCCAGTACTTC.

The gene calls are TRBV15 and TRBJ2-5; a possible D gene is TRBD2 (5 bases). V was trimmed by 0 bases and J by 5 bases, leaving 13 bases between them. The CDR3 loop spans 15 amino acids. Germline lookup yields CDR1 LNHNV and CDR2 YYDKDF (reference sequence). CDR3 nucleotide sequence: TGTGCCACCAGCAGAGATTTTCCAGGCGGGGAGACCCAGTACTTC. Protein sequence: CATSRDFPGGETQYF.

On this clone itself: This CDR3 is also generated by other DNA sequences in the sample. The rearrangement links TRBV27 to TRBJ1-5; 10 bases align to TRBD1. This CDR3 comprises 16 residues. The germline V gene has CDR1 MNHEY and CDR2 SMNVEV (reference sequence). Trimming removed 5 bases from V and 5 bases from J; junction bases left unmatched: 9. CDR3 DNA: TGTGCCAGCAGTCCGAACGACAGGGGGCAGGATCAGCCCCAGCATTTT. Encoded protein: CASSPNDRGQDQPQHF.

The CDR3 bases are TGTGCCAGTAGTAGGATAGCGGGCAACCTCCAACAAGAGACCCAGTACTTC. It specifies CASSRIAGNLQQETQYF. The chain combines TRBV19 with TRBJ2-5; TRBD2 agrees at 7 bases. Germline V gives CDR1 LNHDA, CDR2 SQIVND (reference sequence). The CDR3 is 17 residues long. Trimming at V came to 4 bases and at J to 2 bases, leaving 13 bases not matched to a gene.

V gene TRBV11-2 combines with J gene TRBJ2-7; D is unresolved. V shed 0 bases and J shed 6 bases, with 6 bases lying between them. The CDR3 runs 12 residues. The germline V gene encodes CDR1 SGHAT and CDR2 FQNNGV. The CDR3 reads CASSLDTSEQYF. The CDR3 DNA reads TGTGCCAGCAGCTTAGATACCTCCGAGCAGTACTTC.

The genes are TRBV4-1 and TRBJ1-6; TRBD1 is a possible D gene (6 bases). Germline V lookup: CDR1 MGHRA, CDR2 YSYEKL. Deletions cut 1 base from V and 11 bases from J, with 18 bases between. This CDR3 region has 16 residues. DNA of the CDR3: TGCGCCAGCAGCCAAGGACGAGCCAGGGGAACCCCACCCCTCCACTTT. Protein product: CASSQGRARGTPPLHF.

V is TRBV6-6 and J is TRBJ1-4, with D possibly TRBD1 on 5 matching bases. This CDR3 region has 15 residues. V dropped 0 bases and J dropped 6 bases, with 11 bases sitting between them. The V gene's germline CDR1 is MNHNY and CDR2 SVGAGI (reference sequence). The CDR3 DNA is TGTGCCAGCAGTTACTCCGGGGCGTCAGATGAAAAACTGTTTTTT. Translating it yields CASSYSGASDEKLFF.

The chain combines TRBV7-2 with TRBJ2-3; D unclear. Trimming removed 4 bases from V and 3 bases from J, with 11 bases in between. The germline gives CDR1 SGHTA, CDR2 FQGNSA. This CDR3 is built from 14 residues. CDR3 protein: CASSSRPGTDTQYF. CDR3 nucleotides: TGTGCCAGCAGCTCCCGTCCCGGTACAGATACGCAGTATTTT.

The rearrangement uses TRBV30 and TRBJ2-7; D not certain. The germline CDR1 and CDR2 sequences are GTSNPN and SVGIG (reference sequence). The V end was cut by 1 base, the J end by 4 bases, with 11 bases between. This CDR3 has 13 amino acids. The CDR3 DNA follows: TGTGCCTGGAGTGGAGGAATCGGGTACGAGCAGTACTTC. It encodes CAWSGGIGYEQYF.

V gene TRBV30 combines with J gene TRBJ2-7; TRBD1 might be the D (5 bases). Germline V gives CDR1 GTSNPN, CDR2 SVGIG (reference sequence). The CDR3 totals 12 residues. Trimming took off 2 bases at V and 3 bases at J, with 8 bases between the two ends. The CDR3 loop is CAWSPQGYEQYF. In DNA form, the CDR3 reads TGTGCCTGGAGTCCCCAGGGCTACGAGCAGTACTTC. Together with reference TRBV30 and TRBJ2-7, the CDR3 gives the full variable domain: SQTIHQWPATLVQPVGSPLSLECTVEGTSNPNLYWYRQAAGRGLQLLFYSVGIGQISSEVPQNLSASRPQDRQFILSSKKLLLSDSGFYLCAWSPQGYEQYFGPGTRLTVT.

Here the CDR3 DNA reads TGTGCCAGCAGCTTTTGGACTAGCGGGAGTCGTGGGCATGAGCAGTTCTTC. Its translation: CASSFWTSGSRGHEQFF. The V gene is TRBV5-6, the J gene TRBJ2-1; 13 bases line up with TRBD2. CDR3 size: 17 residues. The V segment lost 2 bases and the J segment 8 bases; nucleotides outside the gene matches: 10. Germline CDR1 and CDR2: SGHDT and YYEEEE.

With regard to this clone: One end of the junction is discordant with germline, which a read error may explain. The V call is TRBV6-4, the J call TRBJ1-1; unclear D gene. CDR1 is MRHNA, CDR2 SNTAGT, per germline. This CDR3 has 14 residues. The CDR3 loop is CVSSDSGLNTEAFF. The CDR3 coding sequence is TGTGTCAGCAGTGACTCCGGTTTGAACACTGAAGCTTTCTTT.

The V and J genes are TRBV5-3 and TRBJ1-5; D not certain. TRBV5-3 is given ORF status, its function remaining uncertain. Trimming took 4 bases from V and 0 from J, leaving 14 bases between them. CDR3 length equals 16 residues. CDR3 protein: CARSIPSGDSNQPQHF. The CDR3 coding sequence is TGTGCCAGAAGCATACCCTCCGGGGATAGCAATCAGCCCCAGCATTTT.

The rearrangement links TRBV30 to TRBJ2-6; D is perhaps TRBD1 or TRBD2 (5 bases each). V shed 2 bases and J shed 0 bases, with 11 bases lying between them. The CDR3 totals 16 residues. Germline-derived CDR1 and CDR2 are GTSNPN and SVGIG (reference sequence). The CDR3 nucleotides read TGTGCCTGGAGTCGGCCTGGGGGCTCTGGGGCCAACGTCCTGACTTTC. Residues: CAWSRPGGSGANVLTF.

Only a few counts were recorded for this clone. This rearrangement joins TRBV10-1 to TRBJ1-2, with D perhaps TRBD1 (6 bases). From germline, CDR1 is WNHNN and CDR2 SYGVQD (reference sequence). Between the trimmed V and J ends, which lost 6 bases and 2 bases, there was a span of 10 bases. The CDR3 contains 13 residues. In DNA, the CDR3 is TGCGCCAGCAGCTATGACAGGAACTATGGCTACACCTTC. Its translation is CASSYDRNYGYTF.

This clone has only a few counts. J is TRBJ1-1 and V is TRBV5-1; TRBD1 matches at 9 bases. The length of the CDR3 is 13 residues. Germline lookup yields CDR1 SGHRS and CDR2 YFSETQ. The ends lost 0 bases at V and 6 bases at J; junction bases unmatched: 0. In DNA, the CDR3 is TGCGCCAGCAGCTTGGGGACAGGGGCTGAAGCTTTCTTT. Translating it yields CASSLGTGAEAFF.

This chain links TRBV5-1 with TRBJ1-1; D is uncertain. The germline V and J ends were trimmed by 0 bases and 1 base, with 4 bases remaining between them. Looked up from germline, CDR1 is SGHRS and CDR2 is YFSETQ. The CDR3 is made up of 13 amino acids. Written as DNA, the CDR3 is TGCGCCAGCAGCTTGGGTGAGAACACTGAAGCTTTCTTT. Residues: CASSLGENTEAFF.